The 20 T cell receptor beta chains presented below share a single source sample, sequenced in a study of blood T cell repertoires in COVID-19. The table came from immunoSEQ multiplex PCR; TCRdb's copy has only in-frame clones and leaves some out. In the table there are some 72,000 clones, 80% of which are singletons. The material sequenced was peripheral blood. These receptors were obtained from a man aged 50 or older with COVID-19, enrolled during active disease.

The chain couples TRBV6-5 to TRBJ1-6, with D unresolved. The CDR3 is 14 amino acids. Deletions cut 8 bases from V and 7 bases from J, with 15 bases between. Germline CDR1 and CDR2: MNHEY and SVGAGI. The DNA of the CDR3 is TGTGCCAGCTCCCGGGAGGGTGGGAATTCACCCCTCCACTTT. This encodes CASSREGGNSPLHF.

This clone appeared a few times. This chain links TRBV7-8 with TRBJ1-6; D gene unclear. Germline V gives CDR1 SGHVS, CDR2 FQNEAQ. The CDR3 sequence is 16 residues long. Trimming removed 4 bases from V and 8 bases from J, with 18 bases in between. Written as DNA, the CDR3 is TGTGCCAGCAGCTCCGGCCTCGACCGGGGTTATTCACCCCTCCACTTT. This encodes CASSSGLDRGYSPLHF. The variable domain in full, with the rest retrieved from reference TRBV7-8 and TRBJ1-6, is GAGVSQSPRYKVAKRGQDVALRCDPISGHVSLFWYQQALGQGPEFLTYFQNEAQLDKSGLPSDRFFAERPEGSVSTLKIQRTQQEDSAVYLCASSSGLDRGYSPLHFGNGTRLTVT.

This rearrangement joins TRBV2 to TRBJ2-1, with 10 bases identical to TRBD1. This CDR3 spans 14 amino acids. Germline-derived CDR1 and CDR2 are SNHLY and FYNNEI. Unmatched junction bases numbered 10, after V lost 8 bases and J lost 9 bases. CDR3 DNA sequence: TGTGCCAGCGGAAGGGACAGGGGACAAGGTGAGCAGTTCTTC. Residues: CASGRDRGQGEQFF.

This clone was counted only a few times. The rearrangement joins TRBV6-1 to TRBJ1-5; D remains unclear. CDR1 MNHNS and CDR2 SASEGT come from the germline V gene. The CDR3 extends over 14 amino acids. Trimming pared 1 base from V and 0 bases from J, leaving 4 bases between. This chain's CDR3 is CASSEGSSNQPQHF. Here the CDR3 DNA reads TGTGCCAGCAGTGAAGGCAGTAGCAATCAGCCCCAGCATTTT.

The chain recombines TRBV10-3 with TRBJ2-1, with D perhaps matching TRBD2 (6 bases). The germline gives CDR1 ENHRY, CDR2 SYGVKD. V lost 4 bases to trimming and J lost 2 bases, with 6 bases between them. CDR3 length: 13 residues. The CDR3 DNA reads TGTGCCATCAGTGGGACTACCTACAATGAGCAGTTCTTC. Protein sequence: CAISGTTYNEQFF.

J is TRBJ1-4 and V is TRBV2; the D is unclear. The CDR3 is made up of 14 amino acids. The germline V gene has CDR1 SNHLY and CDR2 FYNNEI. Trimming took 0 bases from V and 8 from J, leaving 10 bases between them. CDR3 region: CASSEANRWEKLFF. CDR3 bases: TGTGCCAGCAGTGAAGCAAACCGGTGGGAAAAACTGTTTTTT.

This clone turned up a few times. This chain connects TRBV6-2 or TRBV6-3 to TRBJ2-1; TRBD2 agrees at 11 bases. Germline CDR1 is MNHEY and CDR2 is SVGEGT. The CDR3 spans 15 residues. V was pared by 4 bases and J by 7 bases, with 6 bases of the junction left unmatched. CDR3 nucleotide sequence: TGTGCCAGCAGTTCATTAGCGGGAGGGCAGAATGAGCAGTTCTTC. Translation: CASSSLAGGQNEQFF.

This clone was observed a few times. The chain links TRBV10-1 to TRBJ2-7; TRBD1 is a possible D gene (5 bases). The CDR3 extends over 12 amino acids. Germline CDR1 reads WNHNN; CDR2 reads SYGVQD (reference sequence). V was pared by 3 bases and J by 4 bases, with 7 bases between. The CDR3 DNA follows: TGCGCCAGCAGTGAAGGGGATTACGAGCAGTACTTC. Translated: CASSEGDYEQYF.

The CDR3 is CASSLAAGANSPLHF. The CDR3 nucleotides read TGTGCCAGCAGCTTGGCGGCAGGCGCTAATTCACCCCTCCACTTT. This chain links TRBV5-4 with TRBJ1-6; D call uncertain. CDR1 and CDR2 (germline): SGHNT, YYREEE (reference sequence). The CDR3 contains 15 residues. V lost 0 bases to trimming and J lost 6 bases, with 10 bases between them.

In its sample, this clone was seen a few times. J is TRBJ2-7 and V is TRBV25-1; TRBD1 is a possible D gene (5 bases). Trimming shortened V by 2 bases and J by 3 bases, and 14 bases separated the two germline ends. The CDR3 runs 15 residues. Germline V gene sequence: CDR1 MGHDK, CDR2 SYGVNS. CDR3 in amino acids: CASSEQARGNYEQYF. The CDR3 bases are TGTGCCAGCAGTGAACAGGCAAGGGGCAACTACGAGCAGTACTTC.

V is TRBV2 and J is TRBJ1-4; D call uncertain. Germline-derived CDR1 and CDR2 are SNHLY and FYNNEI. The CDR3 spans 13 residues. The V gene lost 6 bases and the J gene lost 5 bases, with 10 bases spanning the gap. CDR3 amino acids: CASSHDKNEKLFF. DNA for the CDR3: TGTGCCAGCAGCCACGACAAGAATGAAAAACTGTTTTTT.

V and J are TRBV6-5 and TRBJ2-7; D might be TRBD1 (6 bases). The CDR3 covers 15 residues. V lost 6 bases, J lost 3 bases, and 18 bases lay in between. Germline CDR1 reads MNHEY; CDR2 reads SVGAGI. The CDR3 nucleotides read TGTGCCAGCAGACCGCTACAGGGAATCCTCTACGAGCAGTACTTC. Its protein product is CASRPLQGILYEQYF.

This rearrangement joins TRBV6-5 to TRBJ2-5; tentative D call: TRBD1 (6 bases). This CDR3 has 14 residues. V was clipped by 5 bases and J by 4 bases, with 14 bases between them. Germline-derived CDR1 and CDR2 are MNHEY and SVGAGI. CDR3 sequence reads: CASSPTGIRETQYF. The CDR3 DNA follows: TGTGCCAGCAGTCCCACAGGGATAAGAGAGACCCAGTACTTC.

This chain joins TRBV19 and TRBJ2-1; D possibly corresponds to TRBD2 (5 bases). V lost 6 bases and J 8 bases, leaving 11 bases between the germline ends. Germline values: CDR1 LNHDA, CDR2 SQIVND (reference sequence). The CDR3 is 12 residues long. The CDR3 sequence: CASREERDEQFF. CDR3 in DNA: TGTGCCAGTAGGGAGGAAAGGGATGAGCAGTTCTTC.

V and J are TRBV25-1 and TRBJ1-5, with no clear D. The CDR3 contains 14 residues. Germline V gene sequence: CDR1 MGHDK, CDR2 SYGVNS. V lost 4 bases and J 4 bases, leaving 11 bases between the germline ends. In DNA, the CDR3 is TGTGCCAGCAGTGCATCAGATATGAATCAGCCCCAGCATTTT. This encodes CASSASDMNQPQHF.

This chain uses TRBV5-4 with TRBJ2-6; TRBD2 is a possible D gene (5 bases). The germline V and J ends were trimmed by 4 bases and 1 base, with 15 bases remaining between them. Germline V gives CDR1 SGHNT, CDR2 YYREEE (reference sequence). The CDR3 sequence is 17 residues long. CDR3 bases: TGTGCCAGCAGCCTCACCGGCGGGCAGTCTGGGGCCAACGTCCTGACTTTC. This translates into CASSLTGGQSGANVLTF.

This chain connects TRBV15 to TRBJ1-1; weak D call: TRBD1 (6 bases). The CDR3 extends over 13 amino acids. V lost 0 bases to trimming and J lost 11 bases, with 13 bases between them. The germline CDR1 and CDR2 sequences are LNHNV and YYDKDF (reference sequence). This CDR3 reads CATSRDPTGGAFF. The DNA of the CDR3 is TGTGCCACCAGCAGAGATCCGACAGGCGGTGCTTTCTTT.

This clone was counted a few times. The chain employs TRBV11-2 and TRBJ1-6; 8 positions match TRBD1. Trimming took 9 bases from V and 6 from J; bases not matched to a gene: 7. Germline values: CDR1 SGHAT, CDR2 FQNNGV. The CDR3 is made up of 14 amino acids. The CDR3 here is CASHPGQGNSPLHF. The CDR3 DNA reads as TGTGCCAGTCACCCCGGACAGGGTAATTCACCCCTCCACTTT. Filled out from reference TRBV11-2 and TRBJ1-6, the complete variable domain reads EAGVAQSPRYKIIEKRQSVAFWCNPISGHATLYWYQQILGQGPKLLIQFQNNGVVDDSQLPKDRFSAERLKGVDSTLKIQPAKLEDSAVYLCASHPGQGNSPLHFGNGTRLTVT.

This chain's CDR3 is CASSQDLGPSYEQYF. The CDR3, as DNA: TGCGCCAGCAGCCAGGATTTGGGGCCCTCCTACGAGCAGTACTTC. The rearrangement joins TRBV4-1 to TRBJ2-7; a possible D gene is TRBD1 (5 bases). CDR3 length: 15 amino acids. The V gene's germline CDR1 is MGHRA and CDR2 YSYEKL. The V and J ends lost 3 bases and 0 bases respectively, with 12 bases between them.

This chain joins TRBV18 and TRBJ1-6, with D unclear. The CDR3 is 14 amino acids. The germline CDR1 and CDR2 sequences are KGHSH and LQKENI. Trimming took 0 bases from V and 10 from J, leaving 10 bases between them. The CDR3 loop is CASSPPRIGSPLHF. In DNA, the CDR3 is TGTGCCAGCTCACCACCGAGGATTGGATCACCCCTCCACTTT.